Presented here are 5 T cell receptor beta chains from one specimen sequenced in a study of shared clonotypes between healthy human individuals. Some clones are missing from TCRdb's copy, which holds only in-frame ones; the method was immunoSEQ multiplex PCR. The repertoire includes about 2.3 million clones, approximately 95% of them detected once, and 0.35% to 0.5% sits in the top ten. The sequencing input was naive CD4+ T cells from PBMCs. The subset was: CD45RA+ positively selected. These TCRs come from a man younger than 30 in good health. Some clones in this sample may be carry-over from other donors' samples.

Concerning this clone itself: Other DNA sequences in this specimen translate into the identical CDR3. The V call is TRBV7-3, the J call TRBJ1-1; D is ambiguous. The CDR3 runs 13 residues. CDR1 and CDR2 (germline): SGHTA, FQGTGA. With 3 bases removed from V and 1 base from J, the gap between germline ends came to 6 bases. CDR3 amino acids: CASSLAPNTEAFF. CDR3 nucleotides: TGTGCCAGCAGCTTGGCTCCGAACACTGAAGCTTTCTTT.

This clone was observed a single time. V usage is TRBV5-1 and J usage is TRBJ2-7, with 8 bases fitting TRBD2. Germline CDR1 SGHRS, CDR2 YFSETQ. V dropped 0 bases and J dropped 6; count of bases not matched to a gene: 8. CDR3 size: 15 residues. In DNA form, the CDR3 reads TGCGCCAGCAGCTTGGGCCCTCGGGGGGGCAGCGAGCAGTACTTC. Its protein product is CASSLGPRGGSEQYF.

The V call is TRBV12-5, the J call TRBJ1-1, with 8 bases aligning to TRBD1. The V and J ends lost 3 bases and 4 bases, in that order; junction bases with no gene match: 13. Germline V lookup: CDR1 LGHNT, CDR2 FRNRAP. This CDR3 comprises 17 residues. CDR3 DNA: TGTGCTAGTGGTTTCCGGACAGGGAGGGGGCTGGTCACTGAAGCTTTCTTT. This encodes CASGFRTGRGLVTEAFF.

The chain links TRBV18 to TRBJ1-1; the D gene is possibly TRBD1 (6 bases). The CDR3 spans 15 residues. Deletions cut 3 bases from V and 4 bases from J, with 15 bases between. The germline V gene has CDR1 KGHSH and CDR2 LQKENI. The CDR3 loop is CASSPQTGTTTEAFF. The CDR3 DNA reads as TGTGCCAGCTCACCCCAGACAGGCACCACCACTGAAGCTTTCTTT.

The J gene is TRBJ2-1, the V gene TRBV5-4, with 12 positions matching TRBD1. CDR1 is SGHNT, CDR2 YYREEE, per germline (reference sequence). V lost 1 base, J lost 7 bases, and 3 bases stayed unmatched. The CDR3 consists of 15 residues. The CDR3 bases are TGTGCCAGCAGCTTGCCGGGACAGGGGGCGAATGAGCAGTTCTTC. This translates into CASSLPGQGANEQFF.